A single sample gave rise to the 9 T cell receptor beta chains below, sequenced in a study of Graves' ophthalmopathy and Graves' hyperthyroidism. As the template, RNA transcripts were used to amplify TCR beta CDR3 regions. HTBI-primed RT-PCR formed the first round, and a multiplex PCR formed the second. Each CDR3 protein gets one entry after TCRdb re-called the multiplex PCR reads with MiXCR. There are around 590,000 distinct CDR3 sequences in the sample; roughly 40% occur only once, and about 4.2% lies in the top ten. Sequencing used peripheral blood or thyroid tissue (not recorded which). The receptors were sampled from an adult man with Graves' hyperthyroidism.

A few counts support this clonotype. The V call is TRBV5-1, the J call TRBJ1-2; 7 positions agree with TRBD1. Unmatched junction bases numbered 5, after V lost 0 bases and J lost 0 bases. Germline assignment: CDR1 SGHRS and CDR2 YFSETQ. This CDR3 spans 16 amino acids. CDR3 coding DNA: TGCGCCAGCAGCTTGGCCGGGACAGAAACTAACTATGGCTACACCTTC. Encoded protein: CASSLAGTETNYGYTF.

This CDR3 is CASSQESSLNYEQYF. The CDR3 DNA reads TGTGCCAGCAGCCAAGAGAGCAGTTTGAACTACGAGCAGTACTTC. V gene TRBV4-2 combines with J gene TRBJ2-7; D unresolved. The CDR3 contains 15 residues. Germline V gene sequence: CDR1 LGHNA, CDR2 YNFKEQ. The V gene lost 0 bases and the J gene lost 3 bases, with 12 bases spanning the gap.

This clonotype was seen many times. This chain connects TRBV29-1 to TRBJ2-7, with 7 bases identical to TRBD1. After removal of 4 bases from V and 1 base from J, the junction contained 7 bases not matched to a gene. CDR1 and CDR2 from the germline V gene are SQVTM and ANQGSEA. The CDR3 has 14 amino acids. The CDR3 coding sequence is TGCAGCGTTGTGGGACAGACACCTTCCTACGAGCAGTACTTC. This sequence encodes CSVVGQTPSYEQYF.

With respect to this clonotype: It may be a read error: a sequence one base away is much more abundant. The V and J genes are TRBV12-3 or TRBV12-4 and TRBJ2-7; perhaps TRBD1 as D (6 bases). This CDR3 contains 13 residues. V lost 6 bases to trimming and J lost 2 bases, with 11 bases between them. The CDR3 DNA reads as TGTGCCAGCAGCCATGACAGGACCTACGAGCAGTACTTC. Protein sequence: CASSHDRTYEQYF.

This clonotype was detected ten times or more. CDR3 in DNA: TGTGCCAGCAGCCAGGAACTACAGACCCAGTACTTC. It is translated as CASSQELQTQYF. The chain carries TRBV14 and TRBJ2-5; D is unclear. Trimming pared 3 bases from V and 6 bases from J, leaving 8 bases between. The CDR3 spans 12 residues. Germline V gene data show CDR1 as SGHDN and CDR2 as FVKESK.

At least ten counts were recorded for this clonotype. The genes are TRBV29-1 and TRBJ1-3; D not certain. This CDR3 comprises 13 residues. The V gene's germline CDR1 is SQVTM and CDR2 ANQGSEA. V lost 3 bases and J 3 bases, leaving 9 bases between the germline ends. Here the CDR3 DNA reads TGCAGCGTTGATCGGCAGGATGGAAACACCATATATTTT. Translated: CSVDRQDGNTIYF.

This clonotype has a count of ten or more. This rearrangement joins TRBV19 to TRBJ2-7; 13 nucleotides align to TRBD2. Germline CDR1 LNHDA, CDR2 SQIVND (reference sequence). Trimming took 5 bases from V and 6 from J; bases not matched to a gene: 7. The CDR3 runs to 15 residues. CDR3 sequence reads: CASSPLAGGPGEQYF. DNA of the CDR3: TGTGCCAGTAGTCCACTAGCGGGAGGGCCGGGCGAGCAGTACTTC. The full variable domain, completed using reference TRBV19 and TRBJ2-7, is DGGITQSPKYLFRKEGQNVTLSCEQNLNHDAMYWYRQDPGQGLRLIYYSQIVNDFQKGDIAEGYSVSREKKESFPLTVTSAQKNPTAFYLCASSPLAGGPGEQYFGPGTRLTVT.

This clonotype was found once. A read error may explain this, as a much larger clone is one base away. The chain recombines TRBV7-9 with TRBJ2-2, with D uncertain. The CDR3 runs 15 residues. Germline V gene data show CDR1 as SEHNR and CDR2 as FQNEAQ (reference sequence). The CDR3 DNA sequence: TGTGCCAGCAGCCCGGCGGTGGAGAACACCAGGGAGCTGTTTTTT. It encodes CASSPAVENTRELFF. Variable domain in full (rest from reference TRBV7-9 and TRBJ2-2): DTGVSQNPRHKITKRGQNVTFRCDPISEHNRLYWYRQTLGQGPEFLTYFQNEAQLEKSRLLSDRFSAERPKGSFSTLEIQRTEQGDSAMYLCASSPAVENTRELFFGEGSRLTVL.

As to this clonotype: A much larger clonotype is one base distant, so this may be a read error. The chain carries TRBV12-3 or TRBV12-4 and TRBJ1-2, with TRBD1 identical over 10 bases. CDR3 size: 15 residues. V lost 5 bases, J lost 4 bases, and 7 bases stayed unmatched. In nucleotides, the CDR3 is TGTGCCAGCAGTATTAGACAGGGGGCTGGCTATGGCTACACCTTC. Encoded protein: CASSIRQGAGYGYTF.